This is a list of T cell receptor beta chains from one sample in a study of cytomegalovirus exposure and HLA in healthy donors. This table comes from immunoSEQ multiplex PCR, and its TCRdb copy is limited to in-frame clones, with some not included. The repertoire holds 90,000 to 130,000 clones, with 60% to 85% as singletons. Sequenced input: PBMCs. All receptors derive from a woman under 40 in good health and CMV-seronegative. Each CDR3 is given without its conserved first and last residue. Each record gives: V gene, J gene, CDR3 protein.

V gene: TRBV11-2
J gene: TRBJ2-5
CDR3 protein: ASSPDRGQETQY

V gene: TRBV9
J gene: TRBJ2-3
CDR3 protein: ASSLRDYTDTQY

V gene: TRBV7-6
J gene: TRBJ2-5
CDR3 protein: ASSLGWDNQETQY

V gene: TRBV6-1
J gene: TRBJ1-2
CDR3 protein: ASSEYGSSNYGYT

V gene: TRBV11-2
J gene: TRBJ1-6
CDR3 protein: ASSPAQGSSYNSPLH

V gene: TRBV5-1
J gene: TRBJ2-3
CDR3 protein: ASSWTSGGDTQY

V gene: TRBV21-1
J gene: TRBJ2-2
CDR3 protein: ASSKTVRRTGELF

V gene: TRBV19
J gene: TRBJ2-7
CDR3 protein: ASSVGTTSYEQY

V gene: TRBV15
J gene: TRBJ1-5
CDR3 protein: ATSSALTGPGSNQPQH

V gene: TRBV29-1
J gene: TRBJ1-5
CDR3 protein: SVGDQPQH

V gene: TRBV14
J gene: TRBJ1-1
CDR3 protein: ASSQDQWAFWRAYNTEAF

V gene: TRBV6-4
J gene: TRBJ2-3
CDR3 protein: ASSATSGGATDTQY

V gene: TRBV7-9
J gene: TRBJ2-5
CDR3 protein: ASSPTGAGGAETQY

V gene: TRBV7-8
J gene: TRBJ1-2
CDR3 protein: ASSSTGGYGYT

V gene: TRBV30
J gene: TRBJ1-4
CDR3 protein: AWTRDRDEKLF

V gene: TRBV28
J gene: TRBJ2-4
CDR3 protein: ASSLGLRQY

V gene: TRBV5-1
J gene: TRBJ2-1
CDR3 protein: ASSAGTRQYNEQF

V gene: TRBV29-1
J gene: TRBJ1-6
CDR3 protein: SVLGTEDNSPLH

V gene: TRBV5-1
J gene: TRBJ1-2
CDR3 protein: ASRTGTANYGYT

V gene: TRBV16
J gene: TRBJ1-4
CDR3 protein: ASSQFQTTNEKLF

V gene: TRBV28
J gene: TRBJ2-2
CDR3 protein: ASRVTSGGIANTGELF

V gene: TRBV7-9
J gene: TRBJ2-7
CDR3 protein: ASSPQLTRDRVAYEQY

V gene: TRBV7-2
J gene: TRBJ2-1
CDR3 protein: ASSFTYNEQF

V gene: TRBV4-3
J gene: TRBJ2-1
CDR3 protein: ASSQESEPSSYNEQF

V gene: TRBV15
J gene: TRBJ2-5
CDR3 protein: ATTRELKETQY

V gene: TRBV4-2
J gene: TRBJ1-1
CDR3 protein: ASSQVGGQGLTEAF

V gene: TRBV11-2
J gene: TRBJ2-7
CDR3 protein: ASSLAASWSYEQY

V gene: TRBV27
J gene: TRBJ2-2
CDR3 protein: ASSLQGARAGELF

V gene: TRBV9
J gene: TRBJ1-2
CDR3 protein: ASSPLSGVPPNGYT

V gene: TRBV7-9
J gene: TRBJ2-7
CDR3 protein: ASSSGGRNEQY

V gene: TRBV28
J gene: TRBJ2-7
CDR3 protein: ASSPRQGSYEQY

V gene: TRBV2
J gene: TRBJ2-3
CDR3 protein: ASSWVGGLDTQY

V gene: TRBV27
J gene: TRBJ2-5
CDR3 protein: ASRIAGGRETQY

V gene: TRBV6-6
J gene: TRBJ1-1
CDR3 protein: ASSDRAPGPEAF

V gene: TRBV9
J gene: TRBJ2-1
CDR3 protein: ASTTSGRGNEQF

V gene: TRBV18
J gene: TRBJ2-7
CDR3 protein: ASSPGTGSTYEQY

V gene: TRBV5-5
J gene: TRBJ2-7
CDR3 protein: ASSSSSYEQY

V gene: TRBV28
J gene: TRBJ1-2
CDR3 protein: ASIPGGAHYGYT

V gene: TRBV29-1
J gene: TRBJ2-7
CDR3 protein: SVAGTGASEQY

V gene: TRBV4-3
J gene: TRBJ1-4
CDR3 protein: ASSQDPGGWEKLF

V gene: TRBV29-1
J gene: TRBJ2-7
CDR3 protein: SVEGQNRPYEQY

V gene: TRBV19
J gene: TRBJ2-1
CDR3 protein: ASSPRGYEQF

V gene: TRBV7-2
J gene: TRBJ2-5
CDR3 protein: ASSLVDRAQETQY

V gene: TRBV4-1
J gene: TRBJ2-2
CDR3 protein: ASSLSTSGGAPGELF

V gene: TRBV4-1
J gene: TRBJ1-4
CDR3 protein: ASSRVLTGGNEKLF

V gene: TRBV19
J gene: TRBJ1-5
CDR3 protein: ASSITGVDQPQH

V gene: TRBV4-1
J gene: TRBJ1-5
CDR3 protein: ASSQEGLGGQPQH

V gene: TRBV29-1
J gene: TRBJ1-1
CDR3 protein: SVKKQQKTANTEAF

V gene: TRBV4-2
J gene: TRBJ2-7
CDR3 protein: ASSQGAGGELRQV

V gene: TRBV7-9
J gene: TRBJ1-2
CDR3 protein: ASSLSIEGLYGYT

V gene: TRBV15
J gene: TRBJ1-1
CDR3 protein: ATSRNPEGNTEAF

V gene: TRBV5-4
J gene: TRBJ1-6
CDR3 protein: ASSLAGGEVSPLH

V gene: TRBV7-9
J gene: TRBJ1-4
CDR3 protein: ASSPPGTATNEKLF

V gene: TRBV11-2
J gene: TRBJ1-2
CDR3 protein: ASSLSGPDVNYGYT

V gene: TRBV13
J gene: TRBJ2-1
CDR3 protein: ASSFGGGEQF

V gene: TRBV5-4
J gene: TRBJ2-2
CDR3 protein: ASRTGQMNTGELF

V gene: TRBV4-1
J gene: TRBJ2-7
CDR3 protein: ASSQVWADSSYEQY

V gene: TRBV7-8
J gene: TRBJ2-7
CDR3 protein: ASSFLGTGSYEQY

V gene: TRBV2
J gene: TRBJ1-1
CDR3 protein: ASSARRTEAF

V gene: TRBV27
J gene: TRBJ1-4
CDR3 protein: ASSPRGGQGEKLF